This TCR beta chain stems from a study of T cells in tuberculosis. The data were produced by immunoSEQ multiplex PCR, yet TCRdb's version contains in-frame clones alone and is incomplete. The sample has 88,000 or so clones, approximately 91% seen once. Cells were sorted from thawed PBMC rested overnight and stained with GMM-loaded CD1B tetramer, viability dye and anti-CD3. C32 glucose monomycolate from Rhodococcus equi was loaded onto the CD1B tetramers. Each donor contributed roughly 92,000 sorted tetramer-negative cells. V gave up 5 bases and J gave up 1 base, with 21 bases separating them. CDR1 and CDR2 (germline): SQVTM, ANQGSEA. The CDR3 contains 18 residues.

Source material: CD1b-GMM tetramer-negative cells sorted from PBMCs. This clonotype was sampled from an adult woman with latent tuberculosis. The chain uses TRBV29-1 and TRBJ2-6; weak D call: TRBD2 (5 bases). The CDR3: CSVPELHSGKSGANVLTF. DNA of the CDR3: TGCAGCGTTCCCGAACTACATTCGGGGAAATCTGGGGCCAACGTCCTGACTTTC.